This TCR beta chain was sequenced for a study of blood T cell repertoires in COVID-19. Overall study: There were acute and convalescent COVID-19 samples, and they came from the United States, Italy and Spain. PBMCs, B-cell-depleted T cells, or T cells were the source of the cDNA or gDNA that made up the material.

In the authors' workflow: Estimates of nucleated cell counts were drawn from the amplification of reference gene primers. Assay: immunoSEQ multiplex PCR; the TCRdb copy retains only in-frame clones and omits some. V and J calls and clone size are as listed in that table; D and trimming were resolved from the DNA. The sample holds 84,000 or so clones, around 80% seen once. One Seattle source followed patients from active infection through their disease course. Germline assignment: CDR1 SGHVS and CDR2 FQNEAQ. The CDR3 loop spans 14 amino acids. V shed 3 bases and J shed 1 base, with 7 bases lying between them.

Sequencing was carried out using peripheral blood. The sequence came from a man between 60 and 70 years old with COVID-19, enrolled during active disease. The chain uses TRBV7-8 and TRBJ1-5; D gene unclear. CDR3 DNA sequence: TGTGCCAGCAGCTTGGAGGGAAGCAATCAGCCCCAGCATTTT. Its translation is CASSLEGSNQPQHF.